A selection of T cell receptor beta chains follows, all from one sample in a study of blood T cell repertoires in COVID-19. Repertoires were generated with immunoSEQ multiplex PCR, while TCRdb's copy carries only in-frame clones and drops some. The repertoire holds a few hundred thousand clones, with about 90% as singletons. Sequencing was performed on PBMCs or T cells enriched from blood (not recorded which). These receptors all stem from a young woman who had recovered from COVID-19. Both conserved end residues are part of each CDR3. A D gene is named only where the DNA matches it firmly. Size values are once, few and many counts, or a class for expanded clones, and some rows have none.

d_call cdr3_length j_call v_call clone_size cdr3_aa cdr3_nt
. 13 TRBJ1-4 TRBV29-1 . CSVLTATNEKLFF TGCAGCGTTTTAACAGCAACTAATGAAAAACTGTTTTTT
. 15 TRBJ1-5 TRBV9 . CASSVSGTPNQPQHF TGTGCCAGCAGCGTTAGCGGGACACCGAATCAGCCCCAGCATTTT
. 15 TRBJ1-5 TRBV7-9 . CASSLAIGFNQPQHF TGTGCCAGCAGCTTAGCGATTGGCTTCAATCAGCCCCAGCATTTT
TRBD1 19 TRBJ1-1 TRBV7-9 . CASSLAAPGTGVKNTEAFF TGTGCCAGCAGCTTAGCGGCCCCCGGGACAGGGGTTAAGAACACTGAAGCTTTCTTT
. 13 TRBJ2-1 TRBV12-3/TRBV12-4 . CASTDDNYNEQFF TGTGCCAGCACCGATGACAACTACAATGAGCAGTTCTTC
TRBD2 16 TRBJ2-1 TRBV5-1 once CASSLDSSGSGNEQFF TGCGCCAGCAGCTTGGATAGTAGCGGGAGCGGAAATGAGCAGTTCTTC
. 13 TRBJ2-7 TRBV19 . CASATTGNYEQYF TGTGCCAGTGCGACCACAGGAAACTACGAGCAGTACTTC
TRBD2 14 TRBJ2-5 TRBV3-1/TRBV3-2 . CASSRGTSGETQYF TGTGCCAGCAGCCGCGGGACTAGCGGGGAGACCCAGTACTTC
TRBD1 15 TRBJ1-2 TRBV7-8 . CASSLEGTGLYGYTF TGTGCCAGCAGCTTAGAAGGGACAGGGCTCTATGGCTACACCTTC
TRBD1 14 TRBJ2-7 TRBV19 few CASSYQGASYEQYF TGTGCCAGTAGTTATCAGGGGGCCTCCTACGAGCAGTACTTC
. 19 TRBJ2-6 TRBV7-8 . CASSRSPLRDYSGANVLTF TGTGCCAGCAGCCGCTCTCCCCTCAGGGATTACTCTGGGGCCAACGTCCTGACTTTC
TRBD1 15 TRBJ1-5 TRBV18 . CASSAGTGDGQPQHF TGTGCCAGCTCAGCCGGGACAGGGGATGGACAGCCCCAGCATTTT
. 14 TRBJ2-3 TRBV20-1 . CSASLSGSTDTQYF TGCAGTGCTAGTTTAAGCGGATCCACAGATACGCAGTATTTT
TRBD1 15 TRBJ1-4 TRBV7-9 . CASSSTDRGREKLFF TGTGCCAGCAGTAGCACCGACAGGGGGCGAGAAAAACTGTTTTTT
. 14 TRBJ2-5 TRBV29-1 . CSVGPRLIQETQYF TGCAGCGTTGGGCCCAGACTCATCCAAGAGACCCAGTACTTC
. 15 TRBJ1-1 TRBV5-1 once CASSLWRGHGTEAFF TGCGCCAGCAGCTTGTGGCGGGGGCACGGCACTGAAGCTTTCTTT
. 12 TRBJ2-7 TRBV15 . CATSSLLNEQYF TGTGCCACCAGCAGCCTCTTAAACGAGCAGTACTTC
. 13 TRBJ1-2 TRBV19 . CASNWAAGEGYTF TGTGCCAGTAACTGGGCGGCAGGGGAAGGCTACACCTTC
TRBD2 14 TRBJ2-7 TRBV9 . CASSVAGGLDEQYF TGTGCCAGCTCTGTGGCGGGGGGGCTCGACGAGCAGTACTTC
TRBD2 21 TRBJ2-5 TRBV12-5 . CASGLVGVPGWRGAYQETQYF TGTGCTAGTGGTTTGGTAGGCGTACCGGGCTGGCGGGGGGCCTACCAAGAGACCCAGTACTTC
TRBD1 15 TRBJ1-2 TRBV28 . CASRSSQGLGYGYTF TGTGCCAGCAGGTCATCACAGGGGTTGGGCTATGGCTACACCTTC
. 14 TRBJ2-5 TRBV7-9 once CASSLQAFQETQYF TGTGCCAGCAGCCTACAGGCCTTTCAAGAGACCCAGTACTTC
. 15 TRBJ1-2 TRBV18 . CASSPQTLGASGYTF TGTGCCAGCTCACCGCAAACCCTAGGGGCGAGCGGCTACACCTTC
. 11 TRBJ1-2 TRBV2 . CASSAADGYTF TGTGCCAGCAGTGCTGCGGATGGCTACACCTTC
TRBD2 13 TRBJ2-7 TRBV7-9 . CASRAGVRYEQYF TGTGCCAGCCGTGCGGGAGTACGCTACGAGCAGTACTTC
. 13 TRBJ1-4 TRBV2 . CASSPRRNEKLFF TGTGCCAGCAGCCCTAGACGGAATGAAAAACTGTTTTTT
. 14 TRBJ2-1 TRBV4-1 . CASSRLTRYNEQFF TGCGCCAGCAGCCGACTGACTCGCTACAATGAGCAGTTCTTC
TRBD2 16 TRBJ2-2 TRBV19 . CASSIFGGGPSGELFF TGTGCCAGTAGTATATTCGGGGGAGGGCCCTCCGGGGAGCTGTTTTTT
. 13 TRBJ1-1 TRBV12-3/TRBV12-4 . CASKRDKNTEAFF TGTGCCAGCAAGAGGGACAAGAACACTGAAGCTTTCTTT
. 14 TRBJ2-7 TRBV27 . CASSLSQGSYEQYF TGTGCCAGCAGTTTATCCCAGGGATCCTACGAGCAGTACTTC
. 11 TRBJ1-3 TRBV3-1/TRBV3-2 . CASSQPGSIYF TGTGCCAGCAGCCAACCAGGCAGCATATATTTT
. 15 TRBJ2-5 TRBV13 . CASSTLGADRETQYF TGTGCCAGCAGCACCCTGGGAGCCGATCGGGAGACCCAGTACTTC
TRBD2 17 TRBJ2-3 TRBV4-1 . CASSQDPTGGGTDTQYF TGCGCCAGCAGCCAAGACCCCACGGGGGGAGGCACAGATACGCAGTATTTT
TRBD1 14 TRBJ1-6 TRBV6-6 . CASSPQGENSPLHF TGTGCCAGCAGCCCCCAGGGGGAGAATTCACCCCTCCACTTT
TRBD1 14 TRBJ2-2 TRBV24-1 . CATQGGKGTGELFF TGTGCCACACAGGGGGGAAAGGGCACCGGGGAGCTGTTTTTT
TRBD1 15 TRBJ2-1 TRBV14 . CASSPNRGAYNEQFF TGTGCCAGCAGCCCAAACAGGGGCGCCTACAATGAGCAGTTCTTC
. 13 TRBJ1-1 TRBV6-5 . CASWEGLRTEAFF TGTGCCAGTTGGGAGGGTTTGAGGACTGAAGCTTTCTTT
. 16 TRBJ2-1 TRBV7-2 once CASSPSRTVIYNEQFF TGTGCCAGCAGCCCCTCGAGGACAGTGATATACAATGAGCAGTTCTTC
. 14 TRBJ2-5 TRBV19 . CASSPVGEQETQYF TGTGCCAGTAGCCCGGTGGGAGAACAAGAGACCCAGTACTTC
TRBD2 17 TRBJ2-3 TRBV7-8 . CASSLAPGLAGKDTQYF TGTGCCAGCAGCTTAGCGCCCGGTCTAGCGGGAAAAGATACGCAGTATTTT
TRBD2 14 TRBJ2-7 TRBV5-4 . CASRSAGGRDEQYF TGTGCCAGCAGATCCGCGGGGGGCCGAGACGAGCAGTACTTC
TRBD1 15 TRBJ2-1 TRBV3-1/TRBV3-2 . CASSQGQGTYNEQFF TGTGCCAGCAGCCAAGGACAGGGAACCTACAATGAGCAGTTCTTC
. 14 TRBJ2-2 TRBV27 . CASQRASVTGELFF TGTGCCAGCCAGAGGGCTAGTGTCACCGGGGAGCTGTTTTTT
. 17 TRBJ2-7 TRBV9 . CASSASAGDTASYEQYF TGTGCCAGCAGTGCGTCCGCAGGCGACACAGCCTCCTACGAGCAGTACTTC
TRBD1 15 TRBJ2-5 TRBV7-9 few CASSPPTGLQETQYF TGTGCCAGCAGCCCTCCGACAGGGCTCCAAGAGACCCAGTACTTC